This T cell receptor beta chain was identified during a study of naive and memory T cell subsets. Two oligonucleotides, mixed equimolar, formed the beta constant-region primer covering TRBC1 and TRBC2. TCRdb independently ran MiXCR on the UMI-ligation and nested PCR reads; one entry per CDR3 protein. The sample holds several thousand distinct CDR3 sequences; about 7% are singletons and the top ten take 75% to 85%. This clonotype is labeled as medium-sized. The CDR3 covers 16 residues. V was pared by 0 bases and J by 1 base, with 6 bases of the junction left unmatched. Germline CDR1 and CDR2: ENHRY and SYGVKD.

The sample was CD4+ TEMRA cells from blood. As for subset: effector memory re-expressing CD45RA, CD45RA+ CD27-. The receptor's source is a human donor in good health. This chain links TRBV10-3 with TRBJ2-7, with 7 bases aligning to TRBD1. For the CDR3, the DNA is TGTGCCATCAGTGAGTCCGGTTACAGGGGTTCCTACGAGCAGTACTTC. Its protein is CAISESGYRGSYEQYF.